The 23 T cell receptor beta chains presented below share a single source sample, sequenced in a study of T cell repertoires in cytomegalovirus infection. Their antigen targets remain unknown. TCRdb recomputed calls from the reads with MiXCR, one row per CDR3 protein. This sample has some 350,000 distinct CDR3 sequences, with roughly 29% found just once. Sequenced material: cultured PBMCs, taken from culture after CMV antigen stimulation. Every receptor here comes from a human donor in good health (CMV status not recorded). Some clones in this sample may be carry-over from other donors' samples.

A few counts support this clonotype. This chain links TRBV13 with TRBJ2-7; the D gene is possibly TRBD2 (5 bases). The CDR3 loop spans 12 amino acids. Trimming removed 3 bases from V and 9 bases from J, with 12 bases in between. In germline, CDR1 is PRHDT, CDR2 FYEKMQ (reference sequence). The CDR3 sequence: CASSLKLSGQYF. The CDR3 region has the DNA TGTGCCAGCAGCTTGAAGTTGAGCGGGCAGTACTTC.

V and J are TRBV7-9 and TRBJ1-2, with TRBD1 identical over 9 bases. The germline V gene has CDR1 SEHNR and CDR2 FQNEAQ (reference sequence). The CDR3 has 16 amino acids. J was trimmed by 7 bases and V by 3 bases; bases with no gene match: 12. CDR3 in amino acids: CASSFRLSGTGSGYTF. CDR3 bases: TGTGCCAGCAGCTTCCGCTTATCCGGGACAGGGAGTGGCTACACCTTC.

CDR3 sequence (DNA): TGTGCCAGCAGTCCCAATGGACTAGCCTACAATGAGCAGTTCTTC. It codes for CASSPNGLAYNEQFF. The J gene is TRBJ2-1, the V gene TRBV27, with TRBD2 matching over 7 bases. The CDR3 sequence is 15 residues long. The germline V gene has CDR1 MNHEY and CDR2 SMNVEV (reference sequence). V was clipped by 5 bases and J by 2 bases; unmatched bases: 6.

This clonotype was picked up a small number of times. The chain uses TRBV5-5 and TRBJ1-2; TRBD1 aligns across 9 bases. The junction had 2 bases not matched to a gene; V was cut back by 4 bases and J by 4 bases. CDR1 and CDR2 from the germline V gene are SGHKS and YYEKEE (reference sequence). The CDR3 spans 13 residues. The CDR3 region has the DNA TGTGCCAGCAGCGTGACAGGGGGCTATGGCTACACCTTC. It codes for CASSVTGGYGYTF.

This rearrangement joins TRBV7-9 to TRBJ2-7, with TRBD1 as a possible D gene (6 bases). The CDR3 runs to 15 residues. Germline V gives CDR1 SEHNR, CDR2 FQNEAQ (reference sequence). Between the trimmed V and J ends, which lost 5 bases and 2 bases, there was a span of 16 bases. CDR3 protein: CASSLGIQGTYEQYF. As DNA, the CDR3 is TGTGCCAGCAGCCTGGGTATACAGGGAACCTACGAGCAGTACTTC. Combining the CDR3 with reference TRBV7-9 and TRBJ2-7 gives the whole variable domain DTGVSQNPRHKITKRGQNVTFRCDPISEHNRLYWYRQTLGQGPEFLTYFQNEAQLEKSRLLSDRFSAERPKGSFSTLEIQRTEQGDSAMYLCASSLGIQGTYEQYFGPGTRLTVT.

This clonotype was detected a few times. The V and J genes are TRBV12-3 or TRBV12-4 and TRBJ1-4, with unresolved D. The CDR3 consists of 15 residues. Trimming took 6 bases from V and 0 from J, leaving 11 bases between them. The CDR3 is CASRDMVATNEKLFF. The DNA of the CDR3 is TGTGCCAGCAGAGATATGGTTGCAACTAATGAAAAACTGTTTTTT.

In this sample, this clonotype turned up a few times. The gene calls are TRBV27 and TRBJ1-2; unclear D gene. The CDR3 has 13 residues. Per the germline V gene, CDR1 is MNHEY and CDR2 is SMNVEV (reference sequence). The V end was cut by 3 bases, the J end by 2 bases, with 7 bases between. The CDR3 coding sequence is TGTGCCAGCAGTTTTCGTCAGAACTATGGCTACACCTTC. Protein sequence: CASSFRQNYGYTF.

This clonotype showed up many times. This chain connects TRBV7-3 to TRBJ1-1; no definite D call. Germline V gene lookup returns CDR1 SGHTA and CDR2 FQGTGA. Trimming pared 5 bases from V and 2 bases from J, leaving 9 bases between. This CDR3 has 13 amino acids. The CDR3 sequence is CASSKGGNTEAFF. In DNA form, the CDR3 reads TGTGCCAGCAGCAAGGGAGGAAACACTGAAGCTTTCTTT.

Many counts were recorded for this clonotype. The chain is built from TRBV7-2 and TRBJ2-1; D is unresolved. Germline assignment: CDR1 SGHTA and CDR2 FQGNSA. Trimming left V 4 bases short and J 6 bases short, with 10 bases between. The CDR3 has 13 residues. In nucleotides, the CDR3 is TGTGCCAGCAGCTCCGGGCTGGGCAATGAGCAGTTCTTC. It codes for CASSSGLGNEQFF.

The chain links TRBV28 to TRBJ2-3; weak D call: TRBD1 (5 bases). Trimming took off 5 bases at V and 10 bases at J, with 19 bases between the two ends. The CDR3 is 14 residues long. Germline V gene lookup returns CDR1 MDHEN and CDR2 SYDVKM. The CDR3 loop is CASSLGPGQGAQYF. Here the CDR3 DNA reads TGTGCCAGCAGTCTTGGACCCGGACAAGGAGCGCAGTATTTT.

This clonotype was detected only a few times. The CDR3 region is CASSLDSAGGGQPQHF. The CDR3 nucleotides read TGTGCCAGCAGCTTGGACAGCGCAGGGGGGGGACAGCCCCAGCATTTT. This chain uses TRBV7-6 with TRBJ1-5; 7 bases map to TRBD1. V lost 3 bases, J lost 7 bases, and 12 bases stayed unmatched. From germline, CDR1 is SGHVS and CDR2 FNYEAQ. There are 16 residues in the CDR3. Supplemented by reference TRBV7-6 and TRBJ1-5, the full variable domain reads GAGVSQSPRYKVTKRGQDVALRCDPISGHVSLYWYRQALGQGPEFLTYFNYEAQQDKSGLPNDRFSAERPEGSISTLTIQRTEQRDSAMYRCASSLDSAGGGQPQHFGDGTRLSIL.

V and J are TRBV4-1 and TRBJ1-1; 7 positions match TRBD1. Trimming took 3 bases from V and 7 from J; bases not matched to a gene: 8. Germline values: CDR1 MGHRA, CDR2 YSYEKL. The CDR3 is made up of 14 amino acids. The CDR3 here is CASSHPGTVIEAFF. The CDR3 DNA sequence: TGCGCCAGCAGCCACCCCGGGACAGTAATTGAAGCTTTCTTT.

The rearrangement joins TRBV7-8 to TRBJ2-3; D is unresolved. The CDR3 length is 12 residues. Germline V gives CDR1 SGHVS, CDR2 FQNEAQ. Trimming took 7 bases from V and 9 from J, leaving 14 bases between them. The CDR3 DNA follows: TGTGCCAGCACCCTAAAAGACAACACGCAGTATTTT. Amino acid sequence: CASTLKDNTQYF.

The chain couples TRBV12-3 or TRBV12-4 to TRBJ1-2; D perhaps matches TRBD1 (5 bases). The CDR3 runs to 12 residues. Trimming cost V 4 bases and J 4 bases, with 7 bases left between them. The CDR3 spells CASSSGPYGYTF. CDR3 DNA: TGTGCCAGCAGTTCAGGGCCCTATGGCTACACCTTC.

This clonotype was counted many times. This chain connects TRBV12-3 or TRBV12-4 to TRBJ1-1, with TRBD1 matching 8 bases. The trim removed 2 bases at V and 5 bases at J, leaving 4 bases unmatched. CDR3 size: 14 residues. CDR3 coding DNA: TGTGCCAGCAGTTTACCAGGGGGCGAGACTGAAGCTTTCTTT. Translating gives CASSLPGGETEAFF.

This clonotype occurred many times. This sequence joins TRBV29-1 and TRBJ1-2; D gene uncertain. Trimming cost V 3 bases and J 6 bases, with 14 bases left between them. This CDR3 has 13 residues. Germline CDR1 reads SQVTM; CDR2 reads ANQGSEA. CDR3 sequence: CSVEEPGGNGYTF. CDR3 coding DNA: TGCAGCGTTGAGGAGCCAGGTGGGAATGGCTACACCTTC.

This clonotype was found a few times. The V and J genes are TRBV11-1 and TRBJ1-1; D is ambiguous. Trimming removed 1 base from V and 0 bases from J, with 15 bases in between. The CDR3 covers 17 residues. The germline V gene has CDR1 SGHAT and CDR2 FQDESV (reference sequence). CDR3 DNA sequence: TGTGCCAGCAGCTTAGAAGCGGGCCGGTGGATGAACACTGAAGCTTTCTTT. Translation gives CASSLEAGRWMNTEAFF.

The rearrangement uses TRBV30 and TRBJ2-4; D gene uncertain. Germline CDR1 reads GTSNPN; CDR2 reads SVGIG (reference sequence). This CDR3 is built from 11 residues. Trimming cost V 1 base and J 5 bases, with 3 bases left between them. Written as DNA, the CDR3 is TGTGCCTGGAGTGAGGAAAACATTCAGTACTTC. Translating it yields CAWSEENIQYF.

This clonotype was seen more than once but under ten times. The CDR3 DNA reads TGTGCCAGTAGTACGACAGAGATTTTAAACACCATATATTTT. This gives the protein CASSTTEILNTIYF. V and J are TRBV19 and TRBJ1-3, with D possibly matching TRBD1 (5 bases). V was pared by 4 bases and J by 6 bases, with 13 bases between. This CDR3 spans 14 amino acids. Germline V gene data show CDR1 as LNHDA and CDR2 as SQIVND (reference sequence).

This chain links TRBV27 with TRBJ2-5; a possible D gene is TRBD2 (6 bases). CDR1 MNHEY and CDR2 SMNVEV come from the germline V gene (reference sequence). V was trimmed by 6 bases and J by 4 bases, leaving 24 bases between them. The length of the CDR3 is 17 residues. CDR3 loop: CASRSYRLGIFRETQYF. In DNA form, the CDR3 reads TGTGCCAGCAGATCTTATCGACTAGGGATCTTTCGAGAGACCCAGTACTTC.

This clonotype was observed many times. The J gene is TRBJ2-7, the V gene TRBV6-1; D might be TRBD1 (5 bases). This CDR3 has 12 amino acids. The V end lost 2 bases, the J end lost 4 bases, and 6 bases lay between the germline ends. Germline V gene sequence: CDR1 MNHNS, CDR2 SASEGT. CDR3 loop: CASSEQGYEQYF. The CDR3 coding sequence is TGTGCCAGCAGTGAACAGGGATACGAGCAGTACTTC.

This clonotype was seen a few times. The rearrangement links TRBV6-1 to TRBJ2-5; 10 bases fit TRBD2. Germline V gives CDR1 MNHNS, CDR2 SASEGT. J gave up 0 bases and V 6 bases, and 10 bases lay outside the gene matches. This CDR3 region has 17 residues. CDR3 loop: CASSPGLAEKYQETQYF. The CDR3 bases are TGTGCCAGCAGCCCCGGACTAGCGGAGAAGTACCAAGAGACCCAGTACTTC.

This clonotype occurred a few times. V is TRBV2 and J is TRBJ1-4; unclear D gene. There are 17 residues in the CDR3. Trimming cost V 1 base and J 0 bases, with 12 bases left between them. Per germline, CDR1 SNHLY and CDR2 FYNNEI. The CDR3 DNA reads as TGTGCCAGCAGTGAAGTTGGTCTGCAGGCAACTAATGAAAAACTGTTTTTT. Translated: CASSEVGLQATNEKLFF.